Below, one T cell receptor beta chain is given with its context. What it binds is not known. This entry is derived from a study of cytomegalovirus exposure and HLA in healthy donors. Study results and caveats: Fewer N-insertions than the roughly 670-donor mean were reportedly shown by an Asian-associated ancestry cluster in a later analysis. According to reports, the classifier identified cytomegalovirus status with high specificity and sensitivity.

The PCR employed 60 Vbeta primers together with 13 Jbeta primers. The table came from immunoSEQ multiplex PCR; TCRdb's copy has only in-frame clones and leaves some out. The data contain about 36,000 clones, nearly 70% of them singletons. V dropped 5 bases and J dropped 8 bases, with 15 bases sitting between them. The CDR3 totals 13 residues. Germline lookup yields CDR1 SEHNR and CDR2 FQNEAQ (reference sequence). The clonotype originates from a man younger than 45 in good health and CMV-seronegative. Sequencing used PBMCs. The V and J genes are TRBV7-9 and TRBJ1-2, with a possible D match to TRBD1 (6 bases). CDR3 sequence reads: CASSHTGPDGYTF. CDR3 bases: TGTGCCAGCAGCCACACAGGGCCCGACGGCTACACCTTC.